A selection of T cell receptor beta chains follows, all from one sample in a study of blood T cell repertoires in COVID-19. Only in-frame clones appear in the TCRdb table, and some are missing; sequencing was by immunoSEQ multiplex PCR. The sample shows under 300,000 clones, approximately 82% of them seen only once. The sequencing sample was made of peripheral blood. The receptors originated from a woman aged 80 or over with active or convalescent COVID-19. Both conserved end residues are part of each CDR3. Each record gives: clone size, CDR3 length, V gene, D gene, J gene, CDR3 protein, CDR3 DNA. The D gene is left open where the match is weak. Only some rows state a clone size, as once, few, many or a class for expanded clones.

size: -; length: 15; V: TRBV11-2; D: -; J: TRBJ1-1; CDR3: CASSFFGGQGTEAFF; DNA: TGTGCCAGCAGCTTCTTCGGGGGGCAGGGCACTGAAGCTTTCTTT
size: -; length: 15; V: TRBV18; D: -; J: TRBJ1-2; CDR3: CASSPGAGLAYGYTF; DNA: TGTGCCAGCTCACCTGGGGCAGGGCTTGCCTATGGCTACACCTTC
size: -; length: 16; V: TRBV7-8; D: TRBD2; J: TRBJ2-1; CDR3: CASSSQTSGSYNEQFF; DNA: TGTGCCAGCAGCTCGCAGACTAGCGGTTCCTACAATGAGCAGTTCTTC
size: -; length: 15; V: TRBV19; D: TRBD2; J: TRBJ2-2; CDR3: CATYPGGRDTGELFF; DNA: TGTGCCACTTATCCTGGGGGGAGGGACACCGGGGAGCTGTTTTTT
size: -; length: 12; V: TRBV29-1; D: -; J: TRBJ1-2; CDR3: CSVAQGGYGYTF; DNA: TGCAGCGTTGCTCAGGGTGGCTATGGCTACACCTTC
size: -; length: 15; V: TRBV24-1; D: TRBD1; J: TRBJ2-3; CDR3: CATSDPGQGIDTQYF; DNA: TGTGCCACCAGTGACCCGGGACAGGGGATCGATACGCAGTATTTT
size: -; length: 14; V: TRBV5-4; D: -; J: TRBJ2-5; CDR3: CASSPGGLQETQYF; DNA: TGTGCCAGCAGCCCTGGGGGCCTCCAAGAGACCCAGTACTTC
size: -; length: 16; V: TRBV25-1; D: -; J: TRBJ2-2; CDR3: CASSESKQKNTGELFF; DNA: TGTGCCAGCAGTGAATCTAAACAGAAGAACACCGGGGAGCTGTTTTTT
size: -; length: 15; V: TRBV3-1/TRBV3-2; D: -; J: TRBJ1-6; CDR3: CASSLVGLGNSPLHF; DNA: TGTGCCAGCAGCCTGGTGGGACTGGGAAATTCACCCCTCCACTTT
size: -; length: 14; V: TRBV28; D: -; J: TRBJ1-5; CDR3: CASRGYPSNQPQHF; DNA: TGTGCCAGCCGGGGATACCCTAGCAATCAGCCCCAGCATTTT
size: -; length: 17; V: TRBV5-6; D: -; J: TRBJ1-5; CDR3: CASSFSGGLRSNQPQHF; DNA: TGTGCCAGCAGCTTTTCGGGGGGGCTGCGGAGCAATCAGCCCCAGCATTTT
size: -; length: 12; V: TRBV28; D: -; J: TRBJ1-1; CDR3: CASRRANTEAFF; DNA: TGTGCCAGCAGACGAGCGAACACTGAAGCTTTCTTT
size: -; length: 15; V: TRBV5-1; D: TRBD2; J: TRBJ2-1; CDR3: CASSRGGLAGAYEFF; DNA: TGCGCCAGCAGCCGAGGGGGACTAGCGGGAGCATACGAGTTCTTC
size: -; length: 15; V: TRBV7-2; D: -; J: TRBJ2-6; CDR3: CASSPTRSGANVLTF; DNA: TGTGCCAGCAGCCCAACCCGGTCTGGGGCCAACGTCCTGACTTTC
size: -; length: 15; V: TRBV7-8; D: TRBD1; J: TRBJ2-7; CDR3: CASSLDRGRVYEQYF; DNA: TGTGCCAGCAGCTTGGACAGGGGGCGCGTCTACGAGCAGTACTTC
size: -; length: 18; V: TRBV21-1; D: -; J: TRBJ2-3; CDR3: CASSTKCVSSPSTDTQYF; DNA: TGTGCCAGCAGCACGAAGTGTGTTAGCAGTCCTAGCACAGATACGCAGTATTTT
size: -; length: 17; V: TRBV28; D: -; J: TRBJ1-6; CDR3: CASTRGGGLSYNSPLHF; DNA: TGTGCCAGCACCCGTGGGGGGGGTCTCTCCTATAATTCACCCCTCCACTTT
size: once; length: 14; V: TRBV19; D: -; J: TRBJ1-1; CDR3: CASSSRTVNTEAFF; DNA: TGTGCCAGTAGTAGCCGGACAGTGAACACTGAAGCTTTCTTT
size: -; length: 13; V: TRBV27; D: -; J: TRBJ1-1; CDR3: CASSGPSGTEAFF; DNA: TGTGCCAGCAGTGGCCCCTCGGGGACTGAAGCTTTCTTT
size: -; length: 16; V: TRBV6-5; D: -; J: TRBJ2-7; CDR3: CASSYSRSGQPYEQYF; DNA: TGTGCCAGCAGTTACTCGCGGTCAGGGCAGCCCTACGAGCAGTACTTC
size: -; length: 11; V: TRBV10-3; D: -; J: TRBJ2-7; CDR3: CATTSGYEQYF; DNA: TGTGCCACCACGTCAGGGTACGAGCAGTACTTC
size: -; length: 15; V: TRBV11-3; D: -; J: TRBJ2-1; CDR3: CASSFGPVAYNEQFF; DNA: TGTGCCAGCAGCTTTGGGCCCGTCGCCTACAATGAGCAGTTCTTC
size: -; length: 18; V: TRBV5-4; D: TRBD1; J: TRBJ1-2; CDR3: CASSLFPPFVDRVYGYTF; DNA: TGTGCCAGCAGCTTGTTCCCCCCTTTTGTGGACAGGGTCTATGGCTACACCTTC
size: -; length: 15; V: TRBV5-6; D: -; J: TRBJ1-1; CDR3: CASSSRQVSGGVAFF; DNA: TGTGCCAGCAGCTCTCGACAGGTTTCCGGCGGCGTGGCTTTCTTT
size: once; length: 15; V: TRBV5-6; D: TRBD1; J: TRBJ2-5; CDR3: CASTPRTGGLETQYF; DNA: TGTGCCAGCACCCCCCGGACAGGGGGCCTCGAGACCCAGTACTTC
size: -; length: 13; V: TRBV9; D: -; J: TRBJ1-1; CDR3: CASSAGRGTEAFF; DNA: TGTGCCAGCAGCGCCGGACGGGGCACTGAAGCTTTCTTT
size: once; length: 15; V: TRBV6-6; D: TRBD2; J: TRBJ2-1; CDR3: CASSYGGGAYNEQFF; DNA: TGTGCCAGCAGTTACGGCGGGGGGGCTTACAATGAGCAGTTCTTC
size: -; length: 15; V: TRBV27; D: TRBD2; J: TRBJ2-3; CDR3: CASSPTSGTVDTQYF; DNA: TGTGCCAGCAGCCCCACTAGCGGGACGGTAGATACGCAGTATTTT
size: -; length: 14; V: TRBV27; D: TRBD1; J: TRBJ2-7; CDR3: CASSLGQGRHEQYF; DNA: TGTGCCAGCAGTCTCGGACAGGGTCGGCACGAGCAGTACTTC
size: -; length: 14; V: TRBV2; D: -; J: TRBJ1-2; CDR3: CASSGITGLRGYTF; DNA: TGTGCCAGCTCTGGGATCACAGGGCTTCGTGGCTACACCTTC
size: -; length: 15; V: TRBV3-1/TRBV3-2; D: TRBD2; J: TRBJ2-3; CDR3: CASSPRAGGQDTQYF; DNA: TGTGCCAGCAGCCCCAGGGCGGGGGGCCAGGATACGCAGTATTTT
size: once; length: 15; V: TRBV10-1; D: -; J: TRBJ2-3; CDR3: CASSPTGQSTDTQYF; DNA: TGCGCCAGCAGCCCAACAGGACAAAGCACAGATACGCAGTATTTT
size: -; length: 17; V: TRBV29-1; D: TRBD2; J: TRBJ2-4; CDR3: CSVERGGMVLAKNIQYF; DNA: TGCAGCGTTGAACGGGGGGGCATGGTTTTAGCCAAAAACATTCAGTACTTC
size: once; length: 15; V: TRBV7-9; D: -; J: TRBJ1-2; CDR3: CASSPPGLRRVGYTF; DNA: TGTGCCAGCAGCCCCCCAGGGCTCAGGCGAGTTGGCTACACCTTC
size: -; length: 12; V: TRBV2; D: -; J: TRBJ2-2; CDR3: CASSLNTGELFF; DNA: TGTGCCAGCAGTTTAAACACCGGGGAGCTGTTTTTT
size: -; length: 13; V: TRBV3-1/TRBV3-2; D: -; J: TRBJ1-6; CDR3: CASSQVGNSPLHF; DNA: TGTGCCAGCAGCCAAGTCGGGAATTCACCCCTCCACTTT
size: -; length: 15; V: TRBV6-5; D: TRBD1; J: TRBJ2-2; CDR3: CASTKRDRNTGELFF; DNA: TGTGCCAGCACTAAACGGGACAGGAACACCGGGGAGCTGTTTTTT
size: -; length: 15; V: TRBV21-1; D: -; J: TRBJ1-1; CDR3: CASSKRARDRGEAFF; DNA: TGTGCCAGCAGCAAGAGAGCCCGGGACAGGGGTGAAGCTTTCTTT
size: -; length: 14; V: TRBV6-5; D: TRBD1; J: TRBJ1-2; CDR3: CASRGTGNGYGYTF; DNA: TGTGCCAGCAGAGGGACAGGGAATGGGTATGGCTACACCTTC
size: -; length: 19; V: TRBV6-1; D: TRBD1; J: TRBJ1-6; CDR3: CASSELKKAGTGANSPLHF; DNA: TGTGCCAGCAGTGAATTAAAAAAAGCCGGGACAGGGGCAAATTCACCCCTCCACTTT
size: once; length: 16; V: TRBV19; D: -; J: TRBJ2-1; CDR3: CASTSGRPSSYNEQFF; DNA: TGTGCCAGTACCTCAGGGCGGCCCAGCTCCTACAATGAGCAGTTCTTC
size: -; length: 16; V: TRBV5-1; D: TRBD1; J: TRBJ1-5; CDR3: CASSLTGGKGNQPQHF; DNA: TGCGCCAGCAGCCTGACAGGGGGCAAGGGCAATCAGCCCCAGCATTTT
size: -; length: 16; V: TRBV5-3; D: -; J: TRBJ1-6; CDR3: CARSFVDSLPHSPLHF; DNA: TGTGCCAGAAGCTTCGTAGACAGTCTGCCGCATTCACCCCTCCACTTT
size: -; length: 15; V: TRBV28; D: TRBD2; J: TRBJ2-5; CDR3: CASSLAGGYSGTQYF; DNA: TGTGCCAGCAGTTTAGCGGGAGGCTACTCGGGGACCCAGTACTTC
size: -; length: 14; V: TRBV5-1; D: -; J: TRBJ1-6; CDR3: CASSRGPEGSPLHF; DNA: TGCGCCAGCTCGCGGGGGCCGGAGGGTTCACCCCTCCACTTT
size: -; length: 14; V: TRBV5-1; D: -; J: TRBJ1-5; CDR3: CASSPDSANQPQHF; DNA: TGCGCCAGCAGCCCGGACAGCGCCAATCAGCCCCAGCATTTT
size: -; length: 18; V: TRBV5-1; D: TRBD2; J: TRBJ2-2; CDR3: CASSFTTSAGGNTGELFF; DNA: TGCGCCAGCAGCTTTACGACTTCGGCGGGAGGAAACACCGGGGAGCTGTTTTTT
size: -; length: 14; V: TRBV2; D: -; J: TRBJ1-5; CDR3: CASSDGGRNQPQHF; DNA: TGTGCCAGCAGTGACGGGGGTCGAAATCAGCCCCAGCATTTT
size: -; length: 12; V: TRBV5-1; D: -; J: TRBJ1-5; CDR3: CASELSNQPQHF; DNA: TGCGCCAGCGAACTTAGCAATCAGCCCCAGCATTTT
size: few; length: 13; V: TRBV19; D: TRBD1; J: TRBJ1-1; CDR3: CASSTYRGGEAFF; DNA: TGTGCCAGTAGTACTTACAGGGGAGGTGAAGCTTTCTTT
size: once; length: 16; V: TRBV4-1; D: -; J: TRBJ1-5; CDR3: CASSQGWGDTVQPQHF; DNA: TGCGCCAGCAGCCAAGGGTGGGGGGATACTGTTCAGCCCCAGCATTTT
size: few; length: 13; V: TRBV12-3/TRBV12-4; D: -; J: TRBJ1-5; CDR3: CASSLRENQPQHF; DNA: TGTGCCAGCAGTTTACGAGAGAATCAGCCCCAGCATTTT
size: -; length: 17; V: TRBV7-9; D: TRBD2; J: TRBJ2-3; CDR3: CASSPQHLAGGSDTQYF; DNA: TGTGCCAGCAGCCCGCAGCATTTAGCGGGAGGGTCAGATACGCAGTATTTT
size: -; length: 15; V: TRBV15; D: -; J: TRBJ2-7; CDR3: CATSRGGSELYEQYF; DNA: TGTGCCACCAGCAGAGGTGGTAGCGAACTCTACGAGCAGTACTTC